This T cell receptor (beta chain) was sequenced for a study of technical replicates of blood from several donors. Profiled with immunoSEQ multiplex PCR; TCRdb holds only in-frame clones, not every one. This repertoire shows some 80,000 clones, 96% found once; its top ten account for about 0.3%. Germline lookup yields CDR1 SGHNT and CDR2 YYREEE (reference sequence). The CDR3 sequence is 15 residues long. V was cut by 0 bases and J by 5 bases, with 15 bases left in between. The chain links TRBV5-4 to TRBJ2-7; D may be TRBD1 (5 bases). Sequenced: T cells isolated from PBMCs. The TCR sequence derives from a human donor in good health. CDR3 protein: CASSLAQGTRHEQYF. The DNA of the CDR3 is TGTGCCAGCAGCTTGGCGCAGGGAACTCGGCACGAGCAGTACTTC. The whole variable domain, remainder taken from reference TRBV5-4 and TRBJ2-7, is ETGVTQSPTHLIKTRGQQVTLRCSSQSGHNTVSWYQQALGQGPQFIFQYYREEENGRGNFPPRFSGLQFPNYSSELNVNALELDDSALYLCASSLAQGTRHEQYFGPGTRLTVT.